One and the same sample provided the 2 T cell receptor beta chains below, sequenced in a study of blood T cell repertoires in COVID-19 (dated by TCRdb to 2018 to 2020). Library generation was performed with the immunoSEQ multiplex PCR assay. In TCRdb, the immuneACCESS table is reduced to in-frame sequences with V and J assigned. These tables do not hold every clone; where another copy was compared, an unresolved V gene accounts for under half, and the others remain unexplained. Counted in this sample were under 200,000 clones; approximately 81% of them appeared once. The ten largest clones take up about 5.8% of the sample. The sequencing input was PBMCs or T cells enriched from blood (not recorded which). Source of these receptors: a middle-aged woman with acute COVID-19.

The chain has TRBV7-9 and TRBJ2-5; 7 positions match TRBD1. With 0 bases clipped from V and 4 bases from J, the junction kept 8 bases outside the gene matches. CDR1 and CDR2 from the germline V gene are SEHNR and FQNEAQ (reference sequence). The CDR3 spans 16 residues. As DNA, the CDR3 is TGTGCCAGCAGCTTAGCGACAGGGTGGAAGGGAGAGACCCAGTACTTC. It is translated as CASSLATGWKGETQYF.

The chain uses TRBV12-3 or TRBV12-4 and TRBJ2-7, with 8 bases identical to TRBD2. V gave up 5 bases and J gave up 4 bases; unmatched junction bases: 1. The CDR3 covers 12 residues. In DNA, the CDR3 is TGTGCCAGCAGTCCGGGGGGGTACGAGCAGTACTTC. Amino acids: CASSPGGYEQYF.